The 7 T cell receptor beta chains below come from one sample, sequenced in a study of Graves' ophthalmopathy and Graves' hyperthyroidism. The study amplified TCR beta CDR3 regions using RNA transcripts. In the first round, RT-PCR was carried out with HTBI primers, and a multiplex PCR formed the second round. Via MiXCR, TCRdb re-called the multiplex PCR reads, giving one row per CDR3 protein. The data hold 200,000 to 300,000 distinct CDR3 sequences, with around 50% observed a single time. The source material was peripheral blood. These receptor sequences come from an adult man with Graves' ophthalmopathy.

J is TRBJ2-1 and V is TRBV7-9, with TRBD2 matching over 15 bases. The CDR3 covers 15 residues. V gave up 5 bases and J gave up 8 bases; unmatched junction bases: 4. The germline CDR1 and CDR2 sequences are SEHNR and FQNEAQ (reference sequence). CDR3 nucleotide sequence: TGTGCCAGCAGCGATGGACTAGCGGGAGGGGATGAGCAGTTCTTC. It translates to CASSDGLAGGDEQFF.

This chain links TRBV25-1 with TRBJ2-2; 8 positions agree with TRBD2. Trimming cost V 3 bases and J 6 bases; bases outside gene matches: 3. CDR1 is MGHDK, CDR2 SYGVNS, per germline. This CDR3 is 14 amino acids long. CDR3 region: CASSDLAGPGELFF. The DNA of the CDR3 is TGTGCCAGCAGTGATCTAGCGGGCCCCGGGGAGCTGTTTTTT.

The chain is built from TRBV19 and TRBJ2-2; no reliable D call. V shed 5 bases and J shed 5 bases, with 9 bases lying between them. The CDR3 has 13 residues. Per the germline V gene, CDR1 is LNHDA and CDR2 is SQIVND (reference sequence). CDR3 coding DNA: TGTGCCAGTAGTGAACAATTAACCGGGGAGCTGTTTTTT. Translation: CASSEQLTGELFF.

A single count supports this clonotype. The chain combines TRBV28 with TRBJ2-7, with TRBD1 matching over 7 bases. Trimming removed 6 bases from V and 4 bases from J; junction bases left unmatched: 15. The germline V gene has CDR1 MDHEN and CDR2 SYDVKM. CDR3 length: 16 amino acids. The CDR3 reads CASSPYLQGIGYEQYF. The DNA of the CDR3 is TGTGCCAGCAGCCCTTATTTACAGGGGATCGGGTACGAGCAGTACTTC.

The V and J genes are TRBV20-1 and TRBJ1-5; D is unresolved. This CDR3 comprises 15 residues. Trimming removed 0 bases from V and 0 bases from J, with 9 bases in between. CDR1 DFQATT and CDR2 SNEGSKA come from the germline V gene (reference sequence). The CDR3, as DNA: TGCAGTGCTAGAGATTTCGGTTATAGCAATCAGCCCCAGCATTTT. Translated, it gives CSARDFGYSNQPQHF.

The chain carries TRBV7-9 and TRBJ2-5; the D is unclear. The CDR3 totals 16 residues. Germline V gene lookup returns CDR1 SEHNR and CDR2 FQNEAQ (reference sequence). V was trimmed by 1 base and J by 5 bases, leaving 17 bases between them. CDR3 in DNA: TGTGCCAGCAGCTTAGTAGCTCAGTCTTCCGGGGAGACCCAGTACTTC. Translated: CASSLVAQSSGETQYF.

The chain links TRBV20-1 to TRBJ2-7; TRBD1 matches 8 bases. The germline gives CDR1 DFQATT, CDR2 SNEGSKA (reference sequence). V shed 0 bases, J shed 4 bases, and the junction held 8 bases outside the gene matches. CDR3 length: 15 residues. As DNA, the CDR3 is TGCAGTGCTAGAGATGTACGACAGGGGAGGTACGAGCAGTACTTC. Translating gives CSARDVRQGRYEQYF.